The rows below give T cell receptor beta chains drawn from one sample of a study of beta chain features in type 1 diabetes. Clones were sequenced by immunoSEQ multiplex PCR, and TCRdb holds only the in-frame ones, with some missing. The data show some 350,000 clones, over 8.5% seen once. The sample was central memory CD4+ T cells from blood. These receptors were collected from a man younger than 45 with type 1 diabetes. CDR3s include the opening cysteine and the closing phenylalanine or tryptophan. D genes are given only for firm matches. Only some rows state a clone size, as once, few, many or a class for expanded clones.

clone size,V gene,CDR3 length,J gene,D gene,CDR3 protein,CDR3 DNA
NA,TRBV5-4,13,TRBJ2-3,NA,CASSWDSTDTQYF,TGTGCCAGCAGCTGGGACTCCACAGATACGCAGTATTTT
NA,TRBV6-6,15,TRBJ1-1,NA,CASSSHLSGNTEAFF,TGTGCCAGCTCTTCGCACCTATCGGGGAACACTGAAGCTTTCTTT
NA,TRBV11-3,16,TRBJ2-3,TRBD2,CASKISLAGSTDTQYF,TGTGCCAGCAAGATTTCACTAGCGGGCTCCACAGATACGCAGTATTTT
NA,TRBV7-8,13,TRBJ1-1,NA,CASSLEGNTEAFF,TGTGCCAGCAGCTTAGAGGGGAACACTGAAGCTTTCTTT
NA,TRBV5-1,12,TRBJ2-3,NA,CASSVTGDTQYF,TGCGCCAGCAGCGTCACAGGGGATACGCAGTATTTT
NA,TRBV7-9,15,TRBJ2-7,TRBD1,CASSLLQGAVYEQYF,TGTGCCAGCAGCTTATTACAGGGGGCTGTATACGAGCAGTACTTC
NA,TRBV7-2,15,TRBJ1-2,NA,CASSSPTVANYGYTF,TGTGCCAGCAGCTCCCCGACAGTAGCTAACTATGGCTACACCTTC
NA,TRBV7-8,13,TRBJ2-3,NA,CASSLLPGDTQYF,TGTGCCAGCAGCTTACTACCAGGGGATACGCAGTATTTT
few,TRBV7-9,16,TRBJ1-4,TRBD1,CASSPPRGQGNEKLFF,TGTGCCAGCAGCCCTCCCCGAGGACAGGGTAATGAAAAACTGTTTTTT
few,TRBV5-1,13,TRBJ1-4,NA,CASSINPAEKLFF,TGCGCCAGCAGTATCAACCCAGCCGAAAAACTGTTTTTT
NA,TRBV4-2,17,TRBJ2-5,TRBD2,CASSQAMAGGVQETQYF,TGTGCCAGCAGCCAAGCCATGGCGGGAGGGGTCCAAGAGACCCAGTACTTC
few,TRBV7-9,14,TRBJ2-1,NA,CASSLQDSGNEQFF,TGTGCCAGCAGCCTCCAAGATTCGGGCAATGAGCAGTTCTTC
NA,TRBV7-8,13,TRBJ1-2,NA,CASSLAGAYGYTF,TGTGCCAGCAGCTTAGCGGGCGCTTATGGCTACACCTTC
many,TRBV12-1,14,TRBJ2-7,NA,CASSPPEGRDEQYF,TGTGCCAGCAGCCCACCGGAGGGGCGCGACGAGCAGTACTTC
many,TRBV2,14,TRBJ1-4,NA,CASSERVPGEKLFF,TGTGCCAGCAGTGAACGGGTACCGGGTGAAAAACTGTTTTTT
few,TRBV6-5,16,TRBJ2-2,NA,CASSYKGTHLAGELFF,TGTGCCAGCAGTTACAAGGGGACGCACTTAGCGGGGGAGCTGTTTTTT
NA,TRBV11-3,15,TRBJ2-5,NA,CASSANGVLQETQYF,TGTGCCAGCAGCGCTAATGGGGTATTACAAGAGACCCAGTACTTC
few,TRBV5-6,16,TRBJ2-3,NA,CASSGMTGKDTDTQYF,TGTGCCAGCAGCGGGATGACAGGAAAGGACACAGATACGCAGTATTTT
NA,TRBV7-3,15,TRBJ2-7,TRBD2,CASSQRTSGSYEQYF,TGTGCCAGCAGCCAGAGGACTAGCGGGAGCTACGAGCAGTACTTC
NA,TRBV11-2,14,TRBJ2-1,TRBD2,CASREREGGNEQFF,TGTGCCAGCAGGGAGCGGGAGGGGGGAAATGAGCAGTTCTTC
NA,TRBV7-9,14,TRBJ1-1,NA,CASSLVGLNTEAFF,TGTGCCAGCAGCTTAGTAGGTCTGAACACTGAAGCTTTCTTT
many,TRBV9,15,TRBJ1-4,NA,CASSVEGRVNEKLFF,TGTGCCAGCAGCGTAGAGGGCAGGGTGAATGAAAAACTGTTTTTT
NA,TRBV10-3,11,TRBJ2-2,NA,CAARGTGELFF,TGTGCCGCCAGGGGAACCGGGGAGCTGTTTTTT
NA,TRBV20-1,11,TRBJ1-4,NA,CSASRDEKLFF,TGCAGTGCTAGCCGGGATGAAAAACTGTTTTTT
few,TRBV7-2,15,TRBJ2-1,NA,CASSFRKSSYNEQFF,TGTGCCAGCAGCTTCCGGAAGAGCTCCTACAATGAGCAGTTCTTC
NA,TRBV29-1,11,TRBJ2-1,NA,CSVAGGNEQFF,TGCAGCGTTGCTGGGGGCAATGAGCAGTTCTTC
many,TRBV19,14,TRBJ2-7,TRBD1,CASPPGQGSYEQYF,TGTGCCAGTCCCCCCGGACAGGGTTCCTACGAGCAGTACTTC
few,TRBV9,14,TRBJ2-7,TRBD1,CASSVGQGAYEQYF,TGTGCCAGCAGCGTAGGACAGGGGGCCTACGAGCAGTACTTC
many,TRBV7-9,14,TRBJ1-4,TRBD1,CASSPQGDNEKLFF,TGTGCCAGCAGCCCTCAGGGGGATAATGAAAAACTGTTTTTT
NA,TRBV5-1,13,TRBJ1-2,NA,CASSWEANYGYTF,TGCGCCAGCAGCTGGGAGGCAAACTATGGCTACACCTTC
few,TRBV4-2,18,TRBJ2-1,TRBD2,CASSQPPGLASSYNEQFF,TGTGCCAGCAGCCAACCCCCGGGACTAGCAAGCTCCTACAATGAGCAGTTCTTC
NA,TRBV28,13,TRBJ1-4,TRBD1,CASRRQGAEKLFF,TGTGCCAGCAGAAGACAGGGGGCGGAAAAACTGTTTTTT
few,TRBV10-3,14,TRBJ1-5,NA,CAISEVEGGQPQHF,TGTGCCATCAGTGAGGTAGAGGGAGGGCAGCCCCAGCATTTT
few,TRBV11-2,18,TRBJ2-1,NA,CASSLVRASISSYNEQFF,TGTGCCAGCAGCTTAGTAAGGGCTTCGATAAGCTCCTACAATGAGCAGTTCTTC
NA,TRBV7-9,13,TRBJ1-1,TRBD1,CASSRQGETEAFF,TGTGCCAGCAGCCGACAGGGCGAGACTGAAGCTTTCTTT
few,TRBV13,12,TRBJ2-7,NA,CASSEYGAEQYF,TGTGCCAGCAGTGAATATGGAGCCGAGCAGTACTTC
NA,TRBV7-3,15,TRBJ2-3,TRBD1,CASSLAGQGKDTQYF,TGTGCCAGCAGCTTAGCCGGACAGGGGAAGGATACGCAGTATTTT
few,TRBV5-1,19,TRBJ2-6,NA,CASSRRRDVSSPGANVLTF,TGCGCCAGCAGCCGCAGAAGGGACGTCTCTTCCCCGGGGGCCAACGTCCTGACTTTC
NA,TRBV5-4,15,TRBJ1-3,NA,CASSLQAQLGNTIYF,TGTGCCAGCAGCTTACAGGCCCAGCTGGGAAACACCATATATTTT
many,TRBV27,15,TRBJ2-2,NA,CATRSGTANTGELFF,TGTGCCACCCGTAGCGGAACAGCGAACACCGGGGAGCTGTTTTTT
few,TRBV11-1,14,TRBJ2-3,TRBD2,CASSPQGPSGSAYF,TGTGCCAGCAGCCCCCAAGGGCCTAGCGGCTCGGCGTATTTT
NA,TRBV27,15,TRBJ2-7,NA,CASRLMAGATYEQYF,TGTGCCAGCAGGTTAATGGCGGGGGCGACCTACGAGCAGTACTTC
NA,TRBV5-1,14,TRBJ1-2,TRBD1,CASSLGQGLYGYTF,TGCGCCAGCAGCTTGGGACAGGGCCTCTATGGCTACACCTTC
NA,TRBV29-1,12,TRBJ1-1,NA,CSVGEELTEAFF,TGCAGCGTTGGAGAGGAACTCACTGAAGCTTTCTTT
NA,TRBV28,13,TRBJ2-7,TRBD2,CASSFLTSVDQYF,TGTGCCAGCAGTTTCCTGACTAGCGTTGATCAGTACTTC
few,TRBV28,14,TRBJ2-3,NA,CASHEVGSTDTQYF,TGTGCCAGCCACGAGGTTGGGAGCACAGATACGCAGTATTTT
few,TRBV7-8,15,TRBJ2-7,NA,CASSPWVRVSYEQYF,TGTGCCAGCAGCCCCTGGGTGCGGGTATCCTACGAGCAGTACTTC
NA,TRBV5-4,12,TRBJ2-7,TRBD1,CASSGTGDEQYF,TGTGCCAGCAGTGGGACAGGGGACGAGCAGTACTTC
NA,TRBV7-3,13,TRBJ1-2,NA,CASSPDSNYGYTF,TGTGCCAGCAGCCCGGACAGTAACTATGGCTACACCTTC
few,TRBV6-1,15,TRBJ1-3,NA,CASSEGLNSGNTIYF,TGTGCCAGCAGTGAAGGGCTGAACTCTGGAAACACCATATATTTT
NA,TRBV27,13,TRBJ2-7,NA,CASSTGPDYEQYF,TGTGCCAGCAGTACCGGGCCTGACTACGAGCAGTACTTC
NA,TRBV18,16,TRBJ2-2,TRBD1,CASSPIRQGDAGELFF,TGTGCCAGCTCACCCATCCGACAGGGTGACGCCGGGGAGCTGTTTTTT
NA,TRBV28,14,TRBJ2-3,TRBD1,CASATGQGTDTQYF,TGTGCCAGCGCCACGGGACAGGGAACAGATACGCAGTATTTT
NA,TRBV28,14,TRBJ2-7,NA,CASSEQGGTYEQYF,TGTGCCAGCAGCGAACAGGGGGGGACCTACGAGCAGTACTTC
few,TRBV5-1,14,TRBJ2-1,NA,CASSIRVPYNEQFF,TGTGCCAGCAGCATCCGGGTTCCCTACAATGAGCAGTTCTTC
NA,TRBV7-2,16,TRBJ2-2,NA,CASSLGFSVNTGELFF,TGTGCCAGCAGCTTAGGCTTTAGCGTAAACACCGGGGAGCTGTTTTTT
NA,TRBV5-4,16,TRBJ2-2,TRBD1,CASSFPPGQGAGELFF,TGTGCCAGCAGCTTTCCACCGGGACAGGGGGCCGGGGAGCTGTTTTTT
NA,TRBV18,14,TRBJ2-1,TRBD2,CASSPGLVSDEQFF,TGTGCCAGCTCACCCGGACTAGTTTCAGATGAGCAGTTCTTC
NA,TRBV5-1,15,TRBJ2-5,NA,CASSQTATSGETQYF,TGCGCCAGCAGCCAGACAGCCACCTCAGGAGAGACCCAGTACTTC
few,TRBV7-2,15,TRBJ2-1,NA,CASSFGGSSYNEQFF,TGTGCCAGCAGCTTTGGAGGGAGCTCCTACAATGAGCAGTTCTTC